Each of the 15 T cell receptor beta chains below was sequenced from the same sample in a study of PD-1 blockade in classical Hodgkin lymphoma. Assay: immunoSEQ multiplex PCR; the TCRdb copy retains only in-frame clones and omits some. Found here are about 97,000 clones, approximately 80% of them singletons; the top ten hold 9% to 15%. Each patient experienced a relapse that followed autologous stem cell transplantation, and brentuximab vedotin exposure varied. The sequenced sample was peripheral blood mononuclear cells (PBMCs), obtained at baseline. All receptors come from a human donor with classical Hodgkin lymphoma.

This clone was observed a handful of times. The chain employs TRBV6-5 and TRBJ2-7, with a tentative D call TRBD1 (5 bases). The CDR3 totals 15 residues. The V and J ends lost 0 bases and 2 bases respectively, with 11 bases between them. Germline CDR1 is MNHEY and CDR2 is SVGAGI. The CDR3 nucleotides are TGTGCCAGCAGTTACTCAGAGACAGACACCTACGAGCAGTACTTC. Translated, it gives CASSYSETDTYEQYF.

V and J are TRBV5-1 and TRBJ1-5; tentative D call: TRBD1 (5 bases). The CDR3 loop spans 15 amino acids. Germline assignment: CDR1 SGHRS and CDR2 YFSETQ. The V end was cut by 4 bases, the J end by 6 bases, with 17 bases between. The CDR3 here is CASSLAGGSGQPQHF. The CDR3 coding sequence is TGCGCCAGCAGCCTTGCGGGGGGATCGGGTCAGCCCCAGCATTTT.

This sequence joins TRBV27 and TRBJ1-2; no reliable D call. Germline loops: CDR1 MNHEY, CDR2 SMNVEV (reference sequence). The CDR3 is 15 amino acids. Trimming pared 5 bases from V and 1 base from J, leaving 14 bases between. The CDR3 protein is CASSPTSLVNYGYTF. The CDR3 bases are TGTGCCAGCAGTCCTACTTCCTTAGTTAACTATGGCTACACCTTC.

This chain joins TRBV5-4 and TRBJ2-1; D perhaps matches TRBD1 (7 bases). The CDR3 length is 16 residues. CDR1 and CDR2 (germline): SGHNT, YYREEE (reference sequence). V shed 0 bases and J shed 7 bases, with 17 bases lying between them. The CDR3 region is CASSLGGAGGMNEQFF. The DNA of the CDR3 is TGTGCCAGCAGCTTGGGAGGGGCAGGGGGGATGAATGAGCAGTTCTTC.

The V call is TRBV6-5, the J call TRBJ2-1; 12 bases map to TRBD2. The CDR3 consists of 15 residues. Trimming at V came to 8 bases and at J to 5 bases, leaving 7 bases not matched to a gene. Germline V lookup: CDR1 MNHEY, CDR2 SVGAGI. The CDR3 loop is CASSAGLAGNNEQFF. The CDR3 bases are TGTGCCAGCTCGGCTGGACTAGCGGGAAACAATGAGCAGTTCTTC.

The V call is TRBV10-1, the J call TRBJ1-1; TRBD1 aligns across 8 bases. The CDR3 runs to 13 residues. Losses at the gene ends were 6 bases for V and 5 bases for J; bases not matched to a gene: 5. Germline V CDR1 and CDR2: WNHNN, SYGVQD (reference sequence). The CDR3 DNA reads as TGCGCCAGCAGACAGGGGGTTAATACTGAAGCTTTCTTT. It is translated as CASRQGVNTEAFF.

The rearrangement uses TRBV28 and TRBJ2-2; unclear D gene. Germline values: CDR1 MDHEN, CDR2 SYDVKM. Deletions cut 5 bases from V and 7 bases from J, with 8 bases between. This CDR3 has 12 amino acids. In nucleotides, the CDR3 is TGTGCCAGCAGTGGCCCGCTCGGGGAGCTGTTTTTT. Its translation: CASSGPLGELFF.

This chain links TRBV28 with TRBJ2-5, with TRBD2 matching 8 bases. This CDR3 comprises 14 residues. V gave up 8 bases and J gave up 1 base; unmatched junction bases: 6. Germline CDR1 and CDR2: MDHEN and SYDVKM. CDR3 residues: CASRGGPSQETQYF. The CDR3 DNA sequence: TGTGCCAGCCGGGGGGGGCCGAGCCAAGAGACCCAGTACTTC.

This sequence joins TRBV4-1 and TRBJ1-5; 8 bases agree with TRBD1. The CDR3 has 15 amino acids. Germline loops: CDR1 MGHRA, CDR2 YSYEKL. Trimming at V came to 1 base and at J to 7 bases, leaving 6 bases not matched to a gene. Here the CDR3 DNA reads TGCGCCAGCAGCCAAGTCGTACAGGGGGGCCAGCCCCAGCATTTT. Translated: CASSQVVQGGQPQHF.

The chain carries TRBV5-1 and TRBJ2-3; 7 bases agree with TRBD2. The J segment lost 0 bases and the V segment lost 4 bases, leaving 8 bases of the junction unmatched. This CDR3 region has 16 residues. The germline CDR1 and CDR2 sequences are SGHRS and YFSETQ. For the CDR3, the DNA is TGCGCCAGCAGCCTCGGGACTACCCAAAGCACAGATACGCAGTATTTT. Protein product: CASSLGTTQSTDTQYF.

This sequence joins TRBV9 and TRBJ2-1; 10 bases line up with TRBD2. The CDR3 length is 15 residues. With V trimmed by 3 bases and J by 7 bases, 7 bases remained unmatched. Germline assignment: CDR1 SGDLS and CDR2 YYNGEE. The CDR3 loop is CASSALAGVWNEQFF. The CDR3, as DNA: TGTGCCAGCAGCGCCCTAGCGGGAGTCTGGAATGAGCAGTTCTTC.

The V gene is TRBV27, the J gene TRBJ2-7; D may be TRBD2 (5 bases). V was clipped by 5 bases and J by 7 bases, with 21 bases between them. CDR3 length: 15 amino acids. The V gene's germline CDR1 is MNHEY and CDR2 SMNVEV (reference sequence). This chain's CDR3 is CASSPHRLPQDEQYF. The CDR3 DNA reads TGTGCCAGCAGTCCTCACCGACTACCCCAGGATGAGCAGTACTTC.

The rearrangement uses TRBV21-1 and TRBJ2-2. TRBV21-1 counts as a pseudogene. The CDR3 is made up of 13 amino acids. This chain's CDR3 is CAIHPGPTGELFF. CDR3 in DNA: TGTGCCATCCATCCCGGACCCACCGGGGAGCTGTTTTTT.

The CDR3: CATEPGAGGYQETQYF. The CDR3 nucleotides are TGTGCCACCGAACCGGGAGCGGGAGGGTACCAAGAGACCCAGTACTTC. The chain uses TRBV28 and TRBJ2-5; 10 nucleotides line up with TRBD2. Germline assignment: CDR1 MDHEN and CDR2 SYDVKM. Germline trimming cut 10 bases from V and 0 bases from J; bases unmatched to any gene: 11. The CDR3 is 16 amino acids.

This chain connects TRBV11-3 to TRBJ2-3; D is unclear. Germline loops: CDR1 SGHNT, CDR2 YENEEA. This CDR3 comprises 15 residues. The V and J ends lost 4 bases and 2 bases respectively, with 13 bases between them. The CDR3 nucleotides read TGTGCCAGCAGCTCGTCCGCGGTTGTCACAGATACGCAGTATTTT. It is translated as CASSSSAVVTDTQYF.